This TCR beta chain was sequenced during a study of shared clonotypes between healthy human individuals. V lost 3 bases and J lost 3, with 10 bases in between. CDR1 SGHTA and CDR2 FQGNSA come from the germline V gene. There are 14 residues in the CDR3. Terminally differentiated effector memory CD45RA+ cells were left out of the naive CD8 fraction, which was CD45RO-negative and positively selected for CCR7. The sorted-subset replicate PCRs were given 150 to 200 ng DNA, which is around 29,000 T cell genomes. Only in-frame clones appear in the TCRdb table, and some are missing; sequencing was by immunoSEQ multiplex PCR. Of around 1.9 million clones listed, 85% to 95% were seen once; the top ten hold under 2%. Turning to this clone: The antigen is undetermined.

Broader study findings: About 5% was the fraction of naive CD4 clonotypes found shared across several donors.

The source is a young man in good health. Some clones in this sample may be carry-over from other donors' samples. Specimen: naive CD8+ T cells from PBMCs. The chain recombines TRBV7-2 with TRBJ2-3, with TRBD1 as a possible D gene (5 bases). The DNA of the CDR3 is TGTGCCAGCAGCTTCCCGACAGATACAGATACGCAGTATTTT. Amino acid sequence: CASSFPTDTDTQYF.